The present T cell receptor (beta chain) was sequenced within a study of T cell responses to AZD1222 COVID-19 vaccine (dated by TCRdb to the early 2020s). With regard to the full study: Because spike-specific TCR depth and breadth did not differ between the two schedules, AZD1222 recipients who got a second dose at roughly 4 weeks were pooled with those who got a second dose at roughly 12 weeks. TCR sequencing covered roughly 230 trial participants: about 210 given two doses of AZD1222 and some 25 given two doses of MenACWY control vaccine. Trial participants were enrolled by age into subgroups of 18-55, 56-69 and 70-plus years, and roughly 150, 30 and 60 TCR-sequenced participants, respectively, were included in these subgroups. General conclusions and limits of the study: Epitopes outside the regions mutated in the B.1.351 and B.1.1.7 variants were reportedly recognized by nearly half of the unique spike-specific TCRs. After two AZD1222 doses, spike-specific TCR breadth and depth were significantly higher than at day 0 and than in MenACWY recipients. Because no day 14 peak-response samples were available, the repertoires could be characterized only after the peak T cell response. Conclusions about previously exposed vaccinees were limited because only a handful of AZD1222 recipients were SARS-CoV-2 seropositive at baseline. In the small 56-69-year group, the increase in depth fell short of significance, most likely because of low power. The vaccine-associated CD4 TCRs covered the entire spike protein, and the dominant responses fell in regions 160-218 and 743-854. Participants were mostly white British and included more females than males, and it was suggested by the authors that clonal diversity may have been underestimated.

A note on this clone: It lacks a known antigen. Base qualities are not at hand, and no much larger clone is one base apart.

The sample's time point label is to be understood as: baseline before first vaccination. Vaccinee samples came from UK trials COV001 and COV002, including a single-blind randomized controlled phase 2/3 trial of AZD1222 (ChAdOx1 nCoV-19) in healthy adults. For TCRbeta chain sequencing, PBMC samples from trial participants were taken at day 0 and at day 28 after the second dose. The CDR3 regions of human TCRbeta chains were analyzed by immunosequencing. The authors' pipeline ran thus. TCRs in the repertoires were compared against a reference library of SARS-CoV-2-specific TCRs that had been generated with the MIRA antigen-specificity platform. Breadth meant the fraction of unique TCRs that were SARS-CoV-2-associated, whereas depth meant the fraction of total T cells that were SARS-CoV-2-associated. Using the MIRA data, every spike-specific TCR was mapped to the spike region that the TCR reacted to and assigned to either a CD4 or a CD8 class. Log10-transformed breadth and depth values were compared by one-way ANOVA with Sidak's multiple comparisons tests. Here the immuneACCESS table is served through TCRdb, limited to in-frame sequences with V and J called. Missing clones are a known gap in these copies; in checked studies unresolved V genes cover under half, and the rest lacks a known reason. The V and J calls and clone size are taken from that table; D and trimming were inferred from the DNA. This sample comprises 55,000 to 80,000 clones, 84% of them detected only once. The ten largest clones take up more than 8.5% of the sample.

V and J are truncated by 4 bases and 1 base respectively, leaving an intervening sequence of 6 bases. The CDR3, from cysteine to phenylalanine, totals 13 residues. Only the CDR3 part of the read is kept: 39 bases, read in frame from the first base. The germline V gene (reference sequence) specifies LGHDT as CDR1 and YNNKEL as CDR2. This specimen was peripheral blood, taken on day 0 of AZD1222 vaccination. In this chain, TRBV3-1 (or the pseudogene TRBV3-2) is recombined with TRBJ2-3, with the D gene too uncertain to name. The clonotype comes from an adult in good health. The CDR3 amino acid sequence is: CASSPPGTDTQYF. The bases are TGTGCCAGCAGCCCTCCCGGCACAGATACGCAGTATTTT.